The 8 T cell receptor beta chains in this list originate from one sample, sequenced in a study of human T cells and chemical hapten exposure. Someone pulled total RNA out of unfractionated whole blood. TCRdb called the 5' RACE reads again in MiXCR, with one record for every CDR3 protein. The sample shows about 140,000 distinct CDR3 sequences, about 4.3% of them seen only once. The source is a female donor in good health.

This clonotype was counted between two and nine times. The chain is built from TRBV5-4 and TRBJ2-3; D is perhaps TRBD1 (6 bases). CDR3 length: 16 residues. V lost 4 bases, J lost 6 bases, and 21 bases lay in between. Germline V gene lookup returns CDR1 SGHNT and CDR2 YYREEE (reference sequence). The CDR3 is CASSGTPTSCSDTQYF. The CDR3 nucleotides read TGTGCCAGCAGCGGGACACCCACAAGTTGTTCGGATACGCAGTATTTT.

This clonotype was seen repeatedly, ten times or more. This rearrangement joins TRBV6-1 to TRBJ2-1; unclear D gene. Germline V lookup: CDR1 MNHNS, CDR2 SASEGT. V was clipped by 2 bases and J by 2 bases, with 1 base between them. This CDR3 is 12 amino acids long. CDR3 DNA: TGTGCCAGCAGTGAAACCTACAATGAGCAGTTCTTC. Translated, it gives CASSETYNEQFF.

DNA of the CDR3: TGTGCCAGCAGCTTAATAAGGCATTCCAATGAGCAGTTCTTC. Its protein product is CASSLIRHSNEQFF. The J gene is TRBJ2-1, the V gene TRBV7-2; D gene uncertain. V was shortened by 2 bases and J by 6 bases, with 11 bases between the two germline ends. Germline-derived CDR1 and CDR2 are SGHTA and FQGNSA. The CDR3 extends over 14 amino acids.

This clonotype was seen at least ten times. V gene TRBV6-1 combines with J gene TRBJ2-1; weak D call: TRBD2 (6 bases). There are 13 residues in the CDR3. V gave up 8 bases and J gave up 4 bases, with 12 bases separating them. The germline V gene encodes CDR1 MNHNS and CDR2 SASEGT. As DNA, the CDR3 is TGTGCCAGCGGGGGGTCTAGTTACAATGAGCAGTTCTTC. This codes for CASGGSSYNEQFF.

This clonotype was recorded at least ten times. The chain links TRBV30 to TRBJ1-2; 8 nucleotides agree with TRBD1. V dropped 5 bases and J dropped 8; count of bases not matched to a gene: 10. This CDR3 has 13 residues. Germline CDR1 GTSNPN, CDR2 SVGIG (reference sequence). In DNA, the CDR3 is TGTGCCTGGGACAGGGGCTCCGGCGGAGGCTACACCTTC. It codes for CAWDRGSGGGYTF.

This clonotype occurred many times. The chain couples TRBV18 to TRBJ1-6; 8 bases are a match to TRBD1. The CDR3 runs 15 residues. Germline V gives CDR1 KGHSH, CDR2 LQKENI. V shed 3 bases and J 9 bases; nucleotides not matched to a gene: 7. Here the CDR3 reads CASSPTTGDRSPLHF. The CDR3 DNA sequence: TGTGCCAGCTCACCGACGACAGGGGACCGTTCACCCCTCCACTTT. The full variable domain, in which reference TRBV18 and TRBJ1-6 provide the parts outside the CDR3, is NAGVMQNPRHLVRRRGQEARLRCSPMKGHSHVYWYRQLPEEGLKFMVYLQKENIIDESGMPKERFSAEFPKEGPSILRIQQVVRGDSAAYFCASSPTTGDRSPLHFGNGTRLTVT.

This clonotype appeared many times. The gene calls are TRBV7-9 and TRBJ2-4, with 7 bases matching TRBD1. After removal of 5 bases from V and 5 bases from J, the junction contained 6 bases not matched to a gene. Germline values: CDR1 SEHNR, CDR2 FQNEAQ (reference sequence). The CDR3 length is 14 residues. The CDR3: CASSKGQDQNIQYF. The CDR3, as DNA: TGTGCCAGCAGCAAAGGACAGGACCAAAACATTCAGTACTTC.

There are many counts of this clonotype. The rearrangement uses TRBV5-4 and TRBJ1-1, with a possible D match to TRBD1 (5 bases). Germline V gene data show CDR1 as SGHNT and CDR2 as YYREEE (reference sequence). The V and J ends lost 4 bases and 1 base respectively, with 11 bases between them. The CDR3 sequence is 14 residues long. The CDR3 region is CASSARQRNTEAFF. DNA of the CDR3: TGTGCCAGCAGCGCTAGACAGAGGAACACTGAAGCTTTCTTT.